This T cell receptor beta chain appears in the sequencing data of a study of T cells in Graves' hyperthyroidism and ophthalmopathy. RNA transcripts were the template for amplifying TCR beta CDR3 regions. Using the HTBI primer set, a first-round RT-PCR was run on the TCR CDR3. TCRdb re-derived calls from the multiplex PCR reads in MiXCR, one entry per CDR3 protein. There are 450,000 to 600,000 distinct CDR3 sequences in the sample; just under 20% occur only once, and about 50% lies in the top ten. The CDR3 is 12 amino acids. Trimming took 1 base from V and 12 from J, leaving 13 bases between them. Germline V lookup: CDR1 DFQATT, CDR2 SNEGSKA (reference sequence). This clonotype was counted a few times.

The material sequenced was blood. The TCR originated in a man between 40 and 49 years old with Graves' ophthalmopathy. This rearrangement joins TRBV20-1 to TRBJ2-1; D unresolved. The CDR3 region has the DNA TGCAGTGCTAGAGGGCGCCTAGTAGGGCAGTTCTTC. Amino acids: CSARGRLVGQFF.